Listed below are T cell receptor beta chains from one sample, sequenced in a study of T cells after yellow fever vaccination. Each CDR3 protein gets one entry after TCRdb re-called the 5' RACE reads with MiXCR. The sample yields under 55,000 distinct CDR3 sequences, around 7% seen once. The input for sequencing was CD8+ T cells not binding an NS4B(214-222) dextramer, sorted from PBMCs, taken around 45 days after the first yellow fever vaccination. These receptors were collected from a man aged 18-30 years who received the YFV17D yellow fever vaccine. Each CDR3 is given with its conserved first and last residue. Rows may omit the clone size; those that give it use once, few, many or a size class.

-	TRBJ2-1	TRBV16	CASSQSRGSYNEQFF
medium-sized	TRBJ2-3	TRBV5-1	CASSLSGGGTDTQYF
few	TRBJ1-5	TRBV4-2	CASSQDGDRNNQPQHF
many	TRBJ2-1	TRBV11-2	CASSLVYGGGFSHEQFF
many	TRBJ2-7	TRBV27	CASSLSGGPYEQYF
-	TRBJ1-2	TRBV20-1	CSARRQGEYGYTF
few	TRBJ2-7	TRBV7-6	CASSLYDSNYEQYF
many	TRBJ2-5	TRBV29-1	CSVEPRDREQETQYF
many	TRBJ2-1	TRBV5-1	CASGLTGTGDNEQFF
-	TRBJ2-1	TRBV6-2/TRBV6-3	CASSYLDRRYNEQFF
few	TRBJ1-1	TRBV7-6	CASRSNTEAFF
few	TRBJ2-7	TRBV5-6	CASSQEPGQLYEQYF
many	TRBJ2-5	TRBV12-3/TRBV12-4	CASSSFSIVETQYF
many	TRBJ2-1	TRBV5-1	CASRPDNEQFF
many	TRBJ2-1	TRBV6-2/TRBV6-3	CASSYVWSNEQFF
once	TRBJ2-5	TRBV23-1	CASSQPGPTQETQYF
many	TRBJ1-1	TRBV4-3	CASSQAIYSGGTNTEAFF
-	TRBJ2-5	TRBV12-3/TRBV12-4	CASSFRGGPETQYF
-	TRBJ2-4	TRBV6-2/TRBV6-3	CASSYAGGFQYF
few	TRBJ2-5	TRBV20-1	CSARESGGGRGRGTQYF
few	TRBJ2-1	TRBV4-3	CASSPESLRQLAGGREQFF
many	TRBJ2-5	TRBV10-3	CAISESGGVETQYF
many	TRBJ2-5	TRBV15	CATSRGKVQETQYF
-	TRBJ2-6	TRBV20-1	CSASPDSGANVLTF
-	TRBJ1-2	TRBV9	CASSAGEHGYTF
many	TRBJ2-5	TRBV6-5	CASSYQAGATQETQYF
many	TRBJ2-2	TRBV5-8	CASSLDLNTGELFF
few	TRBJ2-3	TRBV12-3/TRBV12-4	CASSLAGGADTQYF
many	TRBJ2-1	TRBV6-2/TRBV6-3	CASSYRGILLNEQFF
many	TRBJ2-3	TRBV5-6	CASRRRGVPDTQYF
many	TRBJ2-5	TRBV25-1	CASSEYGDRVQETQYF
few	TRBJ2-5	TRBV7-2	CASTGQETQYF
many	TRBJ2-2	TRBV29-1	CSVEKGRGGTGELFF
many	TRBJ1-1	TRBV20-1	CSARDGGGWVNTEAFF
few	TRBJ2-3	TRBV25-1	CASSGRGTDTQYF
few	TRBJ1-1	TRBV6-1	CASSRRQGRGAFF
few	TRBJ2-1	TRBV7-6	CASSQGTSGSSYNEQFF
-	TRBJ1-1	TRBV5-1	CASSPWGGTEAFF
few	TRBJ2-2	TRBV27	CASSLDPLGTGELFF
many	TRBJ2-3	TRBV7-9	CASSPTSRRTDTQYF
many	TRBJ2-1	TRBV6-2/TRBV6-3	CASSYDASGGPPYNEQFF
many	TRBJ2-4	TRBV27	CASSLGGPKNIQYF
-	TRBJ2-7	TRBV9	CASSVGVGSYEQYF
-	TRBJ1-1	TRBV11-2	CASSLGSRGEAFF